The source of this T cell receptor (beta chain) is a study of T cells in Graves' hyperthyroidism and ophthalmopathy (dated by TCRdb to between 2017 and 2020). About the study as a whole: Peripheral blood was collected at initial diagnosis, before any treatment. To identify TCR V-J signatures that set the groups apart, the researchers used a discovery cohort of roughly 100 patients, made up of roughly 45 with Graves' ophthalmopathy and about 55 with stable Graves' hyperthyroidism. Prospective prediction of ophthalmopathy was tested in an independent validation cohort consisting of roughly 20 hyperthyroidism patients and 17 patients who later progressed to ophthalmopathy. For training and testing, the 80 to 100 patients in the discovery cohort were randomly divided in a 7:3 ratio. In addition, the study compared T-cell repertoires in thyroid tissue and in blood from roughly 6 Graves' hyperthyroidism patients. Following sampling, methimazole starting at 30 mg daily was given to hyperthyroidism patients, and high-dose intravenous methylprednisolone was given to ophthalmopathy patients. TCR Vbeta CDR3 sequencing of approximately 140 peripheral blood samples (approximately 44 ophthalmopathy, about 74 hyperthyroidism and 17 progressor patients) is reported in the paper.

Hyperthyroidism patients were aged 18 to 65 years and newly diagnosed, with disease duration of less than 2 months. Any patient with an uncontrolled infection, another autoimmune disease, pregnancy or lactation was excluded. Diagnoses relied on clinical symptoms, serum thyroxine and TRAb, thyroid ultrasound and orbital computed tomography. Blood from progressor patients was collected at the time of first diagnosis with hyperthyroidism, before any ophthalmopathy symptoms had appeared. Ficoll-Paque density gradient centrifugation was used to isolate PBMCs from about 9 ml of fresh peripheral blood. Progressor patients were initially diagnosed with Graves' hyperthyroidism and developed ophthalmopathy during follow-up. Total RNA was extracted with Trizol reagent, and quality was checked on an Agilent 2100 Bioanalyzer. General findings and caveats noted by the study authors: In cross-validation, a model built on a 13 V-J signature told ophthalmopathy apart from stable hyperthyroidism with 87.88% sensitivity and 81% to 82% specificity, and in testing the same model reached 80%/75%. Most expanded thyroid clonotypes (frequency above 0.001) were also found in blood, which suggests that blood repertoires may mirror thyroid immune responses. Sample size was not statistically predetermined, and blinding of investigators to group allocation was not performed. During validation, the model predicted progression to ophthalmopathy a median of roughly 7.1 months ahead of onset, with approximately 71% sensitivity and roughly 75% specificity.

The TCR beta CDR3 regions were amplified from RNA transcripts. The TCR CDR3 was subjected to a first round of RT-PCR using the HTBI primer set and the Qiagen OneStep RT-PCR kit. A second multiplex PCR round built the libraries, followed by size selection and purification. Libraries were sequenced paired-end with 100 bp reads on an Illumina HiSeq2000. Processing in the source paper ran as follows. SOAPnuke was used to process the raw data, throwing out any read that contained adapters or uncalled bases, had a mean Phred below 15, or lacked an exact constant-primer or identifier match. COPE v1.2.5 was used to merge high-quality paired reads, and clonotypes were defined as unique nucleotide sequences. MiTCR v1.1 was used to align the clonotypes against IMGT TRBV, TRBD and TRBJ reference segments. The analysis included only V-J combinations with a frequency above 0.0001, which together covered around 99% of the repertoires. A TCS score was defined as the ratio between F50 (clonal expansion) and ExV (chaos), using BLOSUM62-based TCRdist between CDR3 peptides within each V-J. Welch's t-statistics and random forest reduced several hundred V-J features to roughly 13, which were used in a naive Bayes classifier (R e1071). The raw public data were reprocessed by TCRdb itself: fastp quality trimming at Q25, MiXCR clonotype calling, in-frame beta chains only. Rows with a matching CDR3 protein are joined into one entry that keeps the most common DNA and genes. V and J calls and clone size were set by TCRdb, not the authors. This sample gives hundreds of thousands of distinct CDR3 sequences in total; approximately 19% of them show up just once. The ten largest clones take up about a sixth of the sample.

For this chain, trimming is 1 base at the V end and 5 bases at the J end, and the number of junction bases without a gene match is 4. Measured from the cysteine to the phenylalanine, the CDR3 is 14 residues long. CDR3 DNA only is kept here, 42 bases in frame from base 1. Reading the germline V gene gives CDR1 SGHRS and CDR2 YFSETQ. This clonotype was counted many times. No antigen is known for it. Per-base quality was not reported, and no clone a single base away is much larger than it. This TCR derives from a woman aged 45-65 years with Graves' hyperthyroidism that later progressed to Graves' ophthalmopathy. Specimen: blood. This chain is built from TRBV5-1 and TRBJ1-1, with 8 bases aligning to TRBD1. The DNA is as follows: TGCGCCAGCAGCTTGTTGGACAGGGAGACTGAAGCTTTCTTT. This yields the protein CASSLLDRETEAFF.